These 30 T cell receptor beta chains originate from one sample sequenced in a study of blood T cell repertoires in COVID-19. TCRdb's table, derived via immunoSEQ multiplex PCR, lists solely in-frame clones and lacks some. The sample consists of approximately 380,000 clones, 75% to 90% of them appearing once. Sequencing was carried out using peripheral blood. The origin of the receptors is a young woman with acute or convalescent COVID-19.

The count of this clone is one. This chain links TRBV5-5 with TRBJ2-1; D gene ambiguous. Germline CDR1 and CDR2: SGHKS and YYEKEE (reference sequence). This CDR3 is 16 amino acids long. The V gene lost 1 base and the J gene lost 0 bases, with 11 bases spanning the gap. The DNA for the CDR3 is TGTGCCAGCAGCTTGAGTCCAGCGCACTCCTACAATGAGCAGTTCTTC. It yields the protein CASSLSPAHSYNEQFF.

The rearrangement joins TRBV27 to TRBJ2-5, with TRBD2 matching over 12 bases. Germline values: CDR1 MNHEY, CDR2 SMNVEV (reference sequence). Trimming at V came to 6 bases and at J to 5 bases, leaving 1 base not matched to a gene. The CDR3 sequence is 13 residues long. The CDR3, as DNA: TGTGCCAGCAGGACTAGCGGGAGTGAGACCCAGTACTTC. It encodes CASRTSGSETQYF.

The chain is built from TRBV12-2 and TRBJ1-1. TRBV12-2 is flagged as a pseudogene. The CDR3 has 11 amino acids. As DNA, the CDR3 is TGTGCAAGTCGCTTTAGGAGTGAAGCTTTCTTT. It specifies CASRFRSEAFF.

The sample holds a few counts of this clone. V usage is TRBV28 and J usage is TRBJ2-7, with 7 bases fitting TRBD2. Losses at the gene ends were 3 bases for V and 6 bases for J; bases not matched to a gene: 8. Per germline, CDR1 MDHEN and CDR2 SYDVKM. This CDR3 is 14 amino acids long. The CDR3: CASSFEREGFEQYF. The CDR3 coding sequence is TGTGCCAGCAGTTTTGAAAGGGAGGGCTTCGAGCAGTACTTC.

Concerning this clone itself: The same CDR3 arises from other DNA sequences in this sample as well. The gene calls are TRBV24-1 and TRBJ1-1; D perhaps matches TRBD1 (6 bases). Per the germline V gene, CDR1 is KGHDR and CDR2 is SFDVKD. This CDR3 is built from 13 residues. Trimming took off 7 bases at V and 0 bases at J, with 8 bases between the two ends. The CDR3 is CATSDRMNTEAFF. As DNA, the CDR3 is TGTGCCACCAGCGACAGGATGAACACTGAAGCTTTCTTT.

CDR3 residues: CAIRREGDDEQFF. For the CDR3, the DNA is TGTGCCATAAGGAGGGAAGGGGACGATGAGCAGTTCTTC. The J gene is TRBJ2-1, the V gene TRBV10-3, with D possibly matching TRBD2 (6 bases). This CDR3 is 13 amino acids long. Between the trimmed V and J ends, which lost 9 bases and 8 bases, there was a span of 17 bases. The V gene's germline CDR1 is ENHRY and CDR2 SYGVKD.

The chain links TRBV7-9 to TRBJ1-2; 9 nucleotides line up with TRBD1. The CDR3 length is 14 residues. CDR1 SEHNR and CDR2 FQNEAQ come from the germline V gene (reference sequence). V was pared by 4 bases and J by 7 bases, with 7 bases of the junction left unmatched. The CDR3 nucleotides read TGTGCCAGCAGCTCTCCGGGACAGGGTTTTGGCTACACCTTC. It translates to CASSSPGQGFGYTF.

This clone has a count of ten or more. CDR3 sequence: CASSIKEWQPQHF. The CDR3 nucleotides read TGTGCCAGCAGTATCAAGGAGTGGCAGCCCCAGCATTTT. This chain connects TRBV12-3 or TRBV12-4 to TRBJ1-5; the D is unclear. Trimming left V 5 bases short and J 7 bases short, with 12 bases between. This CDR3 spans 13 amino acids.

This chain joins TRBV9 and TRBJ2-2; 10 positions agree with TRBD2. After removal of 3 bases from V and 6 bases from J, the junction contained 5 bases not matched to a gene. This CDR3 contains 15 residues. Germline V gives CDR1 SGDLS, CDR2 YYNGEE. Written as DNA, the CDR3 is TGTGCCAGCAGCGCTAGCGGGGGAGGTCCCGGGGAGCTGTTTTTT. It encodes CASSASGGGPGELFF. Together with reference TRBV9 and TRBJ2-2, the CDR3 gives the full variable domain: DSGVTQTPKHLITATGQRVTLRCSPRSGDLSVYWYQQSLDQGLQFLIQYYNGEERAKGNILERFSAQQFPDLHSELNLSSLELGDSALYFCASSASGGGPGELFFGEGSRLTVL.

The chain employs TRBV12-3 or TRBV12-4 and TRBJ1-2, with TRBD1 matching 7 bases. This CDR3 contains 13 residues. V shed 8 bases, J shed 0 bases, and the junction held 3 bases outside the gene matches. CDR3 sequence: CASRTGANYGYTF. The CDR3, as DNA: TGTGCCAGCCGTACAGGGGCTAACTATGGCTACACCTTC.

This clone was observed a handful of times. Other nucleotide sequences in the sample specify the same CDR3. V gene TRBV27 combines with J gene TRBJ1-6; no clear D. Germline CDR1 and CDR2: MNHEY and SMNVEV (reference sequence). This CDR3 spans 13 amino acids. With 5 bases removed from V and 3 bases from J, the gap between germline ends came to 5 bases. CDR3 nucleotide sequence: TGTGCCAGCAGTCGCGACTATAATTCACCCCTCCACTTT. Translation: CASSRDYNSPLHF.

The V call is TRBV27, the J call TRBJ1-1; 9 bases are shared with TRBD1. CDR3 size: 15 residues. V was clipped by 1 base and J by 7 bases; unmatched bases: 7. Germline CDR1 and CDR2: MNHEY and SMNVEV (reference sequence). In DNA, the CDR3 is TGTGCCAGCAGTTTATTAACAGGGGGCAGGAATGAAGCTTTCTTT. Translated: CASSLLTGGRNEAFF.

This chain uses TRBV19 with TRBJ2-3, with 7 bases that match TRBD1. This CDR3 has 14 amino acids. Trimming removed 2 bases from V and 4 bases from J; junction bases left unmatched: 3. The germline V gene has CDR1 LNHDA and CDR2 SQIVND (reference sequence). CDR3 coding DNA: TGTGCCAGTAGTATAAGGGACAGACCAGATACGCAGTATTTT. Translated: CASSIRDRPDTQYF.

The chain carries TRBV3-1 (or the pseudogene TRBV3-2) and TRBJ1-6; D ambiguous. Trimming removed 0 bases from V and 14 bases from J, with 8 bases in between. Germline loops: CDR1 LGHDT, CDR2 YNNKEL (reference sequence). The CDR3 is made up of 12 amino acids. In DNA, the CDR3 is TGTGCCAGCAGCCAAGACAGATTATCCCTCCACTTT. This gives the protein CASSQDRLSLHF.

This chain joins TRBV28 and TRBJ1-5, with D possibly being TRBD1 (5 bases). Trimming removed 4 bases at V and 3 bases at J, with 13 bases between. Germline CDR1 is MDHEN and CDR2 is SYDVKM. This CDR3 comprises 15 residues. DNA for the CDR3: TGTGCCAGCAGTTGGTCCACAGGTAACAATCAGCCCCAGCATTTT. Protein: CASSWSTGNNQPQHF.

The CDR3 here is CASGLVLAGNSNQPQHF. CDR3 bases: TGTGCTAGTGGTTTGGTACTGGCAGGAAATAGCAATCAGCCCCAGCATTTT. The rearrangement joins TRBV12-5 to TRBJ1-5; D not resolved. The CDR3 has 17 amino acids. V was clipped by 0 bases and J by 0 bases, with 12 bases between them. Germline CDR1 and CDR2: LGHNT and FRNRAP.

The chain carries TRBV7-9 and TRBJ2-3, with TRBD2 identical over 14 bases. V lost 0 bases to trimming and J lost 6 bases; unmatched junction nucleotides: 5. Germline V gene sequence: CDR1 SEHNR, CDR2 FQNEAQ (reference sequence). The CDR3 contains 17 residues. CDR3 residues: CASSLAGTSGSLDTQYF. DNA of the CDR3: TGTGCCAGCAGCTTAGCCGGGACTAGCGGGAGTTTGGATACGCAGTATTTT.

As to this clone: Other DNA sequences within the sample encode an identical CDR3. This rearrangement joins TRBV6-5 to TRBJ2-2; D uncertain. CDR3 size: 11 residues. Germline CDR1 and CDR2: MNHEY and SVGAGI. Trimming pared 8 bases from V and 6 bases from J, leaving 7 bases between. The CDR3 region has the DNA TGTGCCAGCTCGAGAGCCGGGGAGCTGTTTTTT. Amino acid sequence: CASSRAGELFF.

This clone was seen a single time. The genes are TRBV10-3 and TRBJ1-2; TRBD1 might be the D (5 bases). V shed 8 bases and J shed 1 base, with 11 bases lying between them. The germline CDR1 and CDR2 sequences are ENHRY and SYGVKD. The CDR3 consists of 13 residues. Here the CDR3 reads CAISSTDNYGYTF. The CDR3 DNA follows: TGTGCCATCTCCTCGACAGATAACTATGGCTACACCTTC.

This clone was picked up a small number of times. The chain employs TRBV28 and TRBJ1-2; TRBD1 matches 8 bases. V shed 1 base and J 3 bases; nucleotides not matched to a gene: 4. CDR1 MDHEN and CDR2 SYDVKM come from the germline V gene. The CDR3 is 15 amino acids. The CDR3 nucleotides are TGTGCCAGCAGTTTATCATACAGGGGGGACTATGGCTACACCTTC. Translating it yields CASSLSYRGDYGYTF.

The chain uses TRBV28 and TRBJ1-3, with TRBD1 matching over 7 bases. The junction had 3 bases not matched to a gene; V was cut back by 2 bases and J by 2 bases. This CDR3 has 15 amino acids. Germline V gene data show CDR1 as MDHEN and CDR2 as SYDVKM. The CDR3 protein is CASSLPTGTGNTIYF. The CDR3 nucleotides read TGTGCCAGCAGTTTACCGACAGGGACTGGAAACACCATATATTTT.

This sequence joins TRBV28 and TRBJ2-7, with D possibly matching TRBD1 (6 bases). The V end was cut by 2 bases, the J end by 0 bases, with 8 bases between. In germline, CDR1 is MDHEN, CDR2 SYDVKM. The CDR3 covers 14 residues. Here the CDR3 reads CASSLPGVSYEQYF. In DNA form, the CDR3 reads TGTGCCAGCAGTTTACCAGGGGTCTCCTACGAGCAGTACTTC. Based on the CDR3 plus reference TRBV28 and TRBJ2-7, the full variable domain is DVKVTQSSRYLVKRTGEKVFLECVQDMDHENMFWYRQDPGLGLRLIYFSYDVKMKEKGDIPEGYSVSREKKERFSLILESASTNQTSMYLCASSLPGVSYEQYFGPGTRLTVT.

This chain connects TRBV5-6 to TRBJ2-5; TRBD2 aligns across 12 bases. There are 17 residues in the CDR3. Germline assignment: CDR1 SGHDT and CDR2 YYEEEE. J gave up 5 bases and V 0 bases, and 8 bases lay outside the gene matches. The CDR3 DNA reads as TGTGCCAGCAGCTTGGGGACTAGCGGGAATCCTGGTGAGACCCAGTACTTC. This translates into CASSLGTSGNPGETQYF.

The chain is built from TRBV6-5 and TRBJ2-7; 10 nucleotides agree with TRBD1. Germline V lookup: CDR1 MNHEY, CDR2 SVGAGI. CDR3 length: 14 amino acids. V dropped 6 bases and J dropped 4; count of bases not matched to a gene: 6. CDR3: CASSQTGGFYEQYF. DNA for the CDR3: TGTGCCAGCAGCCAGACAGGGGGCTTTTACGAGCAGTACTTC.

V usage is TRBV6-1 and J usage is TRBJ1-3; D is unclear. Germline V gene data show CDR1 as MNHNS and CDR2 as SASEGT. The CDR3 consists of 16 residues. The germline V and J ends were trimmed by 2 bases and 0 bases, with 11 bases remaining between them. The CDR3 loop reads CASSERPTISGNTIYF. The CDR3 DNA follows: TGTGCCAGCAGTGAACGTCCGACTATCTCTGGAAACACCATATATTTT.

This clone has only one observation. This chain links TRBV28 with TRBJ1-1, with D hard to call. This CDR3 has 11 residues. Germline CDR1 and CDR2: MDHEN and SYDVKM. Trimming removed 5 bases from V and 6 bases from J, with 7 bases in between. Here the CDR3 DNA reads TGTGCCAGCAGTCAATTTCCTGAAGCTTTCTTT. It is translated as CASSQFPEAFF. Based on the CDR3 plus reference TRBV28 and TRBJ1-1, the full variable domain is DVKVTQSSRYLVKRTGEKVFLECVQDMDHENMFWYRQDPGLGLRLIYFSYDVKMKEKGDIPEGYSVSREKKERFSLILESASTNQTSMYLCASSQFPEAFFGQGTRLTVV.

The chain has TRBV4-1 and TRBJ1-1; no reliable D call. The CDR3 is 15 residues long. The germline V and J ends were trimmed by 5 bases and 0 bases, with 13 bases remaining between them. Per the germline V gene, CDR1 is MGHRA and CDR2 is YSYEKL. CDR3 coding DNA: TGCGCCAGCAGCTCACGGTACAGTGTGAACACTGAAGCTTTCTTT. Translation gives CASSSRYSVNTEAFF.

The chain uses TRBV9 and TRBJ2-7; D is possibly TRBD1 (6 bases). The CDR3 runs 14 residues. Trimming shortened V by 3 bases and J by 0 bases, and 10 bases separated the two germline ends. Germline V gene sequence: CDR1 SGDLS, CDR2 YYNGEE. CDR3 in DNA: TGTGCCAGCAGCGGCGACAGGAGCTCCTACGAGCAGTACTTC. It is translated as CASSGDRSSYEQYF.

The chain employs TRBV9 and TRBJ2-7; perhaps TRBD1 as D (5 bases). With 1 base removed from V and 5 bases from J, the gap between germline ends came to 10 bases. This CDR3 has 13 residues. The germline V gene encodes CDR1 SGDLS and CDR2 YYNGEE. The chain's CDR3 is CASSVPRVHEQYF. CDR3 DNA: TGTGCCAGCAGCGTACCCAGGGTGCACGAGCAGTACTTC.

The chain uses TRBV19 and TRBJ2-1, with a possible D match to TRBD1 (6 bases). Trimming left V 6 bases short and J 0 bases short, with 15 bases between. The CDR3 runs 16 residues. CDR1 and CDR2 (germline): LNHDA, SQIVND (reference sequence). CDR3 loop: CASRKTGFSSYNEQFF. Written as DNA, the CDR3 is TGTGCCAGTAGAAAGACAGGTTTTAGCTCCTACAATGAGCAGTTCTTC.